This is a list of T cell receptor beta chains from one sample in a study of T cells in Graves' hyperthyroidism and ophthalmopathy. Via MiXCR, TCRdb re-called the multiplex PCR reads, giving one row per CDR3 protein. The sample contains hundreds of thousands of distinct CDR3 sequences, around 21% of which appear only once. Material: blood. The receptors here all came from a man aged 30-40 years with Graves' ophthalmopathy. CDR3s include the opening cysteine and the closing phenylalanine or tryptophan. The D gene is left open where the match is weak. Size values are once, few and many counts, or a class for expanded clones, and some rows have none.

>many|TRBV6-5|TRBJ1-2|TRBD1
TGTGCCAGCAGTTCCTCCGGGACAGGCCTTAACTATGGCTACACCTTC
CASSSSGTGLNYGYTF
>-|TRBV6-1|TRBJ2-6|-
TGTGCCTCGACCGCCTCTGGGGCCAACGTCCTGACTTTC
CASTASGANVLTF
>few|TRBV5-1|TRBJ2-7|TRBD1
TGCGCCAGCAGAACCGGGACAGGGGGCTATTACGAGCAGTACTTC
CASRTGTGGYYEQYF
>-|TRBV5-4|TRBJ2-7|-
TGTGCCAGCAGCTCGTGGGGGGTCGAGCAGTACTTC
CASSSWGVEQYF
>few|TRBV28|TRBJ2-3|-
TGTGCCAGCAGTTTAGGCGAGGGGCGGAGCAGCACAGATACGCAGTATTTT
CASSLGEGRSSTDTQYF
>-|TRBV2|TRBJ1-1|-
TGTGCCAGCACCCGGACAAGCGTAACTGAAGCTTTCTTT
CASTRTSVTEAFF
>-|TRBV5-1|TRBJ2-7|TRBD2
TGCGCCAGCAGCTTGGCCGGGCGGGAGGGCGGAACCTACGAGCAGTACTTC
CASSLAGREGGTYEQYF
>many|TRBV2|TRBJ2-1|-
TGTGCCAGCAGTGAAGCGCTTCGGTATGAGCAGTTCTTC
CASSEALRYEQFF
>few|TRBV5-1|TRBJ2-1|-
TGCGCCAGCAGCTCCCGTGCCGGGACAACCTACAATGAGCAGTTCTTC
CASSSRAGTTYNEQFF
>-|TRBV6-1|TRBJ1-5|-
TGTGCCAGCACGACCATGGGGGAATTTAGCAATCAGCCCCAGCATTTT
CASTTMGEFSNQPQHF
>-|TRBV3-1|TRBJ2-7|TRBD2
TGTGCCAGCAGCCTCCAGTGGACTAGCGGGAGCGAGCAGTACTTC
CASSLQWTSGSEQYF
>many|TRBV5-1|TRBJ2-3|TRBD2
TGCGCCAGCAGCTTACAGGGACTAGCGGGCACAGATACGCAGTATTTT
CASSLQGLAGTDTQYF
>-|TRBV28|TRBJ2-1|-
TGTGCCAGCAGTTCCCCGCTAGATGAGCAGTTCTTC
CASSSPLDEQFF
>few|TRBV10-3|TRBJ2-3|TRBD2
TGTGCCATCAGGGGACTAGCGGGAGGGCCTACAGATACGCAGTATTTT
CAIRGLAGGPTDTQYF
>few|TRBV5-1|TRBJ2-7|TRBD2
TGCGCCAGCAGCACCAAGGCCGGGAGGGATCTCTCCTACGAGCAGTACTTC
CASSTKAGRDLSYEQYF
>-|TRBV18|TRBJ2-1|-
TGTGCCAGCTCACCACGGGTCGGGGGAGGAGGCTATGAGCAGTTCTTC
CASSPRVGGGGYEQFF
>-|TRBV7-9|TRBJ1-1|-
TGTGCCAGCAGTTACAGAGGGGGAGGGTACACTGAAGCTTTCTTT
CASSYRGGGYTEAFF
>few|TRBV29-1|TRBJ2-4|-
TGCAGCGTTGAGGAAACCCCAAACATTCAGTACTTC
CSVEETPNIQYF
>-|TRBV7-9|TRBJ2-1|-
TGTGCCAGCAGCTCCCCTGGCGGGCCGTACAATGAGCAGTTCTTC
CASSSPGGPYNEQFF
>few|TRBV11-2|TRBJ2-7|-
TGTGCCAGCAGCCGCATCTCGGGCGGGGCTCCCTACGAGCAGTACTTC
CASSRISGGAPYEQYF
>few|TRBV4-1|TRBJ2-3|TRBD1
TGCGCCAGCAGCCCTCCGGACAGGGGGTACACAGATACGCAGTATTTT
CASSPPDRGYTDTQYF
>-|TRBV5-4|TRBJ1-5|-
TGTGCCAGCAGCCTGGACGGTAAAGACAATCAGCCCCAGCATTTT
CASSLDGKDNQPQHF
>few|TRBV4-1|TRBJ2-2|TRBD2
TGCGCCAGCAGCCACCCGGGACTAGCGGGAGCGGACACCGGGGAGCTGTTTTTT
CASSHPGLAGADTGELFF
>many|TRBV28|TRBJ2-7|-
TGTGCCAGCAGTTTGAGGAGCGGGACAAAGTACTTC
CASSLRSGTKYF
>many|TRBV5-1|TRBJ2-7|TRBD1
TGCGCCAGCAGCTTGGGTCCGGGACAGGGGTACGAGCAGTACTTC
CASSLGPGQGYEQYF
>few|TRBV19|TRBJ1-5|-
TGTGCCAGTGGTGTTTATAGCAATCAGCCCCAGCATTTT
CASGVYSNQPQHF
>many|TRBV6-1|TRBJ1-5|-
TGTGCCAGCAGCCCCAGCAGGGTTCGGAATCAGCCCCAGCATTTT
CASSPSRVRNQPQHF
>-|TRBV19|TRBJ1-5|-
TGTGCCAGTAGTAGGGGAAGTGGCAATCAGCCCCAGCATTTT
CASSRGSGNQPQHF
>-|TRBV9|TRBJ2-2|TRBD1
TGTGCCAGCAGCGCGACAGGGGCTTCGAACACCGGGGAGCTGTTTTTT
CASSATGASNTGELFF
>-|TRBV29-1|TRBJ1-1|TRBD1
TGCAGCGTTGTTAGACAGGGGCTCGGACCTGAAGCTTTCTTT
CSVVRQGLGPEAFF
>few|TRBV28|TRBJ2-7|-
TGTGCCAGCAGTTCACGGGATGACAGCCACGAGCAGTACTTC
CASSSRDDSHEQYF
>many|TRBV6-1|TRBJ1-5|-
TGTGCCAGCAGTGATCTGTTGCCCCAGCATTTT
CASSDLLPQHF
>-|TRBV7-9|TRBJ2-7|-
TGTGCCAGCAGCTTAGCGGGGGTGACACGGCCCTACGAGCAGTACTTC
CASSLAGVTRPYEQYF
>-|TRBV7-9|TRBJ2-7|TRBD2
TGTGCCAGCACCAATAGGACTAGCGGGAGCTACGAGCAGTACTTC
CASTNRTSGSYEQYF
>few|TRBV6-1|TRBJ2-1|-
TGTGCCAGCAGTCGAGACAGGGAGGGTGAGCAGTTCTTC
CASSRDREGEQFF
>few|TRBV20-1|TRBJ1-2|TRBD1
TGCAGTGCTACCCTACTGGACAGGGAGTATGGCTACACCTTC
CSATLLDREYGYTF